Each of the 27 T cell receptor beta chains below was sequenced from the same sample in a study of radiotherapy plus CTLA-4 blockade in lung cancer. Clones were read by immunoSEQ multiplex PCR, and TCRdb kept only the in-frame ones, dropping some. This sample has about 48,000 clones, with approximately 86% found just once. The sequenced sample was peripheral blood, obtained from a patient treated with radiotherapy plus ipilimumab. Receptor source: a human donor with non-small cell lung cancer that progressed on radiotherapy plus ipilimumab. Some clones in this sample may be carry-over from other donors' samples.

This chain connects TRBV30 to TRBJ2-5, with a possible D match to TRBD1 (5 bases). The CDR3 consists of 13 residues. Between the trimmed V and J ends, which lost 4 bases and 1 base, there was a span of 10 bases. The V gene's germline CDR1 is GTSNPN and CDR2 SVGIG (reference sequence). The DNA of the CDR3 is TGTGCCTGGAATCAGGGATCCCAAGAGACCCAGTACTTC. It translates to CAWNQGSQETQYF.

This chain connects TRBV7-9 to TRBJ1-1; D gene unclear. Germline CDR1 and CDR2: SEHNR and FQNEAQ (reference sequence). With 9 bases removed from V and 1 base from J, the gap between germline ends came to 12 bases. The CDR3 is made up of 13 amino acids. The CDR3 here is CASTRGTNTEAFF. Written as DNA, the CDR3 is TGTGCCAGTACGAGAGGAACGAACACTGAAGCTTTCTTT.

The chain is built from TRBV29-1 and TRBJ1-2; D is ambiguous. This CDR3 contains 14 residues. CDR1 is SQVTM, CDR2 ANQGSEA, per germline. Trimming cost V 7 bases and J 4 bases, with 19 bases left between them. The CDR3 coding sequence is TGCAGCGGAGGGAACACCTATCGACCCTATGGCTACACCTTC. It yields the protein CSGGNTYRPYGYTF.

This chain connects TRBV11-1 to TRBJ2-7; TRBD2 matches 13 bases. Germline values: CDR1 SGHAT, CDR2 FQDESV (reference sequence). This CDR3 comprises 15 residues. Trimming took 5 bases from V and 2 from J; bases not matched to a gene: 3. This CDR3 is CASSATSGRPYEQYF. The DNA of the CDR3 is TGTGCCAGCAGCGCGACTAGCGGGAGGCCCTACGAGCAGTACTTC.

J is TRBJ2-2 and V is TRBV6-5, with 7 positions matching TRBD2. Germline lookup yields CDR1 MNHEY and CDR2 SVGAGI. This CDR3 comprises 16 residues. With 3 bases clipped from V and 2 bases from J, the junction kept 6 bases outside the gene matches. As DNA, the CDR3 is TGTGCCAGCAGTTATTTTAGGACTAGTAACACCGGGGAGCTGTTTTTT. Protein sequence: CASSYFRTSNTGELFF.

This chain links TRBV5-6 with TRBJ1-2; TRBD1 matches 8 bases. Germline lookup yields CDR1 SGHDT and CDR2 YYEEEE. With 4 bases clipped from V and 5 bases from J, the junction kept 10 bases outside the gene matches. The CDR3 is made up of 15 amino acids. The CDR3 bases are TGTGCCAGCAGCCCTGGGACAGGAAGCATTTATGGCTACACCTTC. Its translation is CASSPGTGSIYGYTF.

In its sample, this clone was seen once. The chain recombines TRBV27 with TRBJ2-1; 9 bases fit TRBD2. The CDR3 sequence is 16 residues long. V shed 1 base and J 2 bases; nucleotides not matched to a gene: 3. Germline loops: CDR1 MNHEY, CDR2 SMNVEV (reference sequence). Here the CDR3 reads CASSLFGGGAYNEQFF. CDR3 DNA sequence: TGTGCCAGCAGTTTATTTGGCGGGGGGGCCTACAATGAGCAGTTCTTC.

The chain has TRBV19 and TRBJ2-3; TRBD2 matches 9 bases. Losses at the gene ends were 3 bases for V and 2 bases for J; bases not matched to a gene: 3. Looked up from germline, CDR1 is LNHDA and CDR2 is SQIVND (reference sequence). The CDR3 contains 15 residues. The CDR3 nucleotides read TGTGCCAGTAGTATTACGGGACTAGCCACAGATACGCAGTATTTT. Amino acid sequence: CASSITGLATDTQYF.

On this clone: One end of the junction fails to match germline, which may point to a read error. The rearrangement links TRBV10-2 to TRBJ2-7, with TRBD2 identical over 9 bases. Germline CDR1 reads WSHSY; CDR2 reads SAAADI. This CDR3 comprises 13 residues. The CDR3 is CASTLSVAGGHNF. The CDR3 coding sequence is TGCGCCAGCACCCTTAGCGTGGCGGGAGGGCACAACTTC.

V gene TRBV5-4 combines with J gene TRBJ1-4; D is perhaps TRBD1 (5 bases). With 0 bases removed from V and 5 bases from J, the gap between germline ends came to 17 bases. Germline-derived CDR1 and CDR2 are SGHNT and YYREEE (reference sequence). This CDR3 has 17 residues. CDR3 residues: CASSLGTARRGNEKLFF. Here the CDR3 DNA reads TGTGCCAGCAGCTTGGGGACGGCCAGGAGGGGCAATGAAAAACTGTTTTTT.

The V gene is TRBV14, the J gene TRBJ2-3; 10 bases map to TRBD1. The CDR3 has 16 amino acids. CDR1 is SGHDN and CDR2 is FVKESK in the germline V gene. J lost 4 bases, V lost 2 bases, and 6 bases had no gene match. For the CDR3, the DNA is TGTGCCAGCAGCCAACCGGGACAGGGGTGGGCAGATACGCAGTATTTT. Translation gives CASSQPGQGWADTQYF.

CDR3 protein: CASSQTASNTIYF. The DNA for the CDR3 is TGTGCCAGCAGTCAGACAGCCTCAAACACCATATATTTT. V and J are TRBV27 and TRBJ1-3, with D possibly TRBD1 on 5 matching bases. Trimming shortened V by 5 bases and J by 6 bases, and 11 bases separated the two germline ends. Looked up from germline, CDR1 is MNHEY and CDR2 is SMNVEV (reference sequence). This CDR3 is built from 13 residues.

This clone was counted a few times. The chain uses TRBV30 and TRBJ2-5; a weak D match, TRBD1 (6 bases). In germline, CDR1 is GTSNPN, CDR2 SVGIG (reference sequence). CDR3 length: 12 amino acids. V was pared by 8 bases and J by 0 bases, with 10 bases between. CDR3 coding DNA: TGTGCCCTTGGACAGAACCAAGAGACCCAGTACTTC. Its translation is CALGQNQETQYF.

V gene TRBV10-2 combines with J gene TRBJ1-1, with D possibly matching TRBD1 (5 bases). Germline CDR1 and CDR2: WSHSY and SAAADI. V lost 8 bases to trimming and J lost 0 bases, with 10 bases between them. The length of the CDR3 is 13 residues. This CDR3 reads CASGEGLNTEAFF. The CDR3 DNA sequence: TGCGCCAGCGGGGAGGGGTTGAACACTGAAGCTTTCTTT.

On this clone: Compared with germline, one end of the junction differs, possibly owing to a read error. Within the sample, other DNA sequences also encode this same CDR3. The chain carries TRBV4-3 and TRBJ2-1; the match to TRBD2 covers 12 bases. Germline-derived CDR1 and CDR2 are LGHNA and YSLEER. This CDR3 is built from 17 residues. CDR3 in DNA: TGCGCCAGCAGTCAAGACCGGACTAGCGGGATCTACAATGAGCAGTTCTTC. Translating it yields CASSQDRTSGIYNEQFF.

This clone was recorded once. This chain joins TRBV30 and TRBJ2-7; 7 positions match TRBD1. The CDR3 consists of 16 residues. The V gene end was trimmed by 1 base and the J gene end by 3 bases; junction bases not matched to a gene: 12. Germline V CDR1 and CDR2: GTSNPN, SVGIG (reference sequence). In DNA form, the CDR3 reads TGTGCCTGGAGTGGGCCTCTGACCGGGACAGTCTACGAGCAGTACTTC. The encoded protein is CAWSGPLTGTVYEQYF.

The chain recombines TRBV6-1 with TRBJ2-7, with 9 bases matching TRBD1. Germline CDR1 MNHNS, CDR2 SASEGT. The CDR3 runs 13 residues. J gave up 6 bases and V 3 bases, and 3 bases lay outside the gene matches. The CDR3 reads CASSEDRGGEQYF. In DNA, the CDR3 is TGTGCCAGCAGTGAGGACAGGGGTGGCGAGCAGTACTTC.

The V and J genes are TRBV4-1 and TRBJ1-1, with D perhaps matching TRBD1 (6 bases). V was shortened by 2 bases and J by 1 base, with 8 bases between the two germline ends. This CDR3 is 14 amino acids long. CDR1 is MGHRA, CDR2 YSYEKL, per germline. CDR3 amino acids: CASSQPQGNTEAFF. The CDR3, as DNA: TGCGCCAGCAGCCAACCACAGGGGAACACTGAAGCTTTCTTT.

The CDR3 DNA follows: TGTGCCAGCAGCTTGGGGACTAGCGCACGAGGCGAGCAGTACTTC. Protein sequence: CASSLGTSARGEQYF. The V and J genes are TRBV5-4 and TRBJ2-7; TRBD2 aligns across 9 bases. This CDR3 is 15 amino acids long. The J segment lost 6 bases and the V segment lost 0 bases, leaving 7 bases of the junction unmatched. From germline, CDR1 is SGHNT and CDR2 YYREEE (reference sequence).

The gene calls are TRBV7-6 and TRBJ2-7; no reliable D call. Germline CDR1 SGHVS, CDR2 FNYEAQ. V was shortened by 1 base and J by 6 bases, with 10 bases between the two germline ends. This CDR3 contains 13 residues. Written as DNA, the CDR3 is TGTGCCAGCAGCTTAGACATGTCAAGCGAGCAGTACTTC. This sequence encodes CASSLDMSSEQYF.

The rearrangement uses TRBV5-1 and TRBJ1-2; D unresolved. V was shortened by 3 bases and J by 7 bases, with 19 bases between the two germline ends. Germline V gene lookup returns CDR1 SGHRS and CDR2 YFSETQ. This CDR3 has 15 residues. DNA of the CDR3: TGCGCCAGCAGCTCGCTTCACCCCGGGGAGGCTGGCTACACCTTC. Residues: CASSSLHPGEAGYTF.

V gene TRBV28 combines with J gene TRBJ2-7; D may be TRBD2 (5 bases). V was pared by 8 bases and J by 3 bases, with 32 bases between. This CDR3 has 19 residues. CDR1 and CDR2 (germline): MDHEN, SYDVKM. CDR3 DNA: TGTGCCAGCGAGACCCAGCAGTGGGAGATGAAGCGGAGCGGCTACGAGCAGTACTTC. Residues: CASETQQWEMKRSGYEQYF.

This chain uses TRBV30 with TRBJ2-1; D is possibly TRBD1 (5 bases). Germline lookup yields CDR1 GTSNPN and CDR2 SVGIG (reference sequence). The germline V and J ends were trimmed by 6 bases and 10 bases, with 10 bases remaining between them. This CDR3 is 10 amino acids long. This CDR3 is CACRGQEQFF. CDR3 in DNA: TGTGCCTGTAGGGGTCAGGAGCAGTTCTTC. Full variable domain (remainder filled in from reference TRBV30 and TRBJ2-1): SQTIHQWPATLVQPVGSPLSLECTVEGTSNPNLYWYRQAAGRGLQLLFYSVGIGQISSEVPQNLSASRPQDRQFILSSKKLLLSDSGFYLCACRGQEQFFGPGTRLTVL.

This clone was detected once. This chain uses TRBV21-1 with TRBJ2-2; the DNA was not used to check the table's D call, TRBD1. TRBV21-1 is shown as a pseudogene. The CDR3 has 17 amino acids. DNA for the CDR3: TGTGCCAGCAGCAAATTGGTCGAGGGACATCCCACCGGGGAGCTGTTTTTT. Encoded protein: CASSKLVEGHPTGELFF.

The rearrangement joins TRBV4-3 to TRBJ1-2; the D is unclear. From germline, CDR1 is LGHNA and CDR2 YSLEER. This CDR3 contains 16 residues. With 4 bases removed from V and 3 bases from J, the gap between germline ends came to 18 bases. The DNA for the CDR3 is TGCGCCAGCAGCCCGCAACCGGGGATGAGAGACTATGGCTACACCTTC. This encodes CASSPQPGMRDYGYTF.

This chain links TRBV4-1 with TRBJ2-1; D is perhaps TRBD2 (6 bases). Trimming removed 4 bases at V and 2 bases at J, with 15 bases between. The CDR3 extends over 16 amino acids. Germline CDR1 is MGHRA and CDR2 is YSYEKL. CDR3 coding DNA: TGCGCCAGCAGCCCAACCGGGGGAGGAACCTACAATGAGCAGTTCTTC. This translates into CASSPTGGGTYNEQFF.

The genes are TRBV19 and TRBJ2-4; weak D call: TRBD1 (6 bases). The germline V gene encodes CDR1 LNHDA and CDR2 SQIVND (reference sequence). The CDR3 runs 16 residues. In DNA form, the CDR3 reads TGTGCTTTCACAGGGTTGGGACGACTAGCCAAAAACATTCAGTACTTC. Translating gives CAFTGLGRLAKNIQYF.